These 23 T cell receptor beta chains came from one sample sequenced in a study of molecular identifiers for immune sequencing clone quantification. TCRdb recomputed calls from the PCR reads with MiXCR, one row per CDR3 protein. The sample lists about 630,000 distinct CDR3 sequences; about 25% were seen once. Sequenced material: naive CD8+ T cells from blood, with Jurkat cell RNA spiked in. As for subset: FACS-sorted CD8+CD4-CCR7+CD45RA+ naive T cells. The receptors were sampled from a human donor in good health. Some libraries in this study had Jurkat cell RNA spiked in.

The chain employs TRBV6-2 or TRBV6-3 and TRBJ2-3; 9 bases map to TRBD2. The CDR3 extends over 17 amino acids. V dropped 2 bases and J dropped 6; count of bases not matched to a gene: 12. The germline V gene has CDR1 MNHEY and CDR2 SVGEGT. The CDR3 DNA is TGTGCCAGCAGTTACCATTTAGCGGGAGATTTTTTGGATACGCAGTATTTT. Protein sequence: CASSYHLAGDFLDTQYF.

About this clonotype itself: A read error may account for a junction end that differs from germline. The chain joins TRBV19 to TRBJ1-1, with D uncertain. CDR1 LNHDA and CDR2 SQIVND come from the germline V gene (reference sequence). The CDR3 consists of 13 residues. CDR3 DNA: TGTGCCAGTAGTATATCTTTGAACACTGGAGCTTTCTTT. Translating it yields CASSISLNTGAFF.

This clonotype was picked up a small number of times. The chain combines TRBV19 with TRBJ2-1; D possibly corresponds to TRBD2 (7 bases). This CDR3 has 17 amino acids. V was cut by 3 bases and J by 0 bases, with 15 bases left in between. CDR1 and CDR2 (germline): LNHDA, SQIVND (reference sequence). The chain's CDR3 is CASSIFWGGLSYNEQFF. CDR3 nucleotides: TGTGCCAGTAGTATTTTTTGGGGGGGCCTCTCCTACAATGAGCAGTTCTTC.

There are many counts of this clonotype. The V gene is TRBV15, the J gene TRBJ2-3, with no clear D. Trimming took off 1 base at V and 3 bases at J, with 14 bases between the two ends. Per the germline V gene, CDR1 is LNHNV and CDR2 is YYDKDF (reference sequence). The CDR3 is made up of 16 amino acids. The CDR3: CATSRVQSRVTDTQYF. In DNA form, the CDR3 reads TGTGCCACCAGCAGAGTCCAGAGTCGAGTGACAGATACGCAGTATTTT.

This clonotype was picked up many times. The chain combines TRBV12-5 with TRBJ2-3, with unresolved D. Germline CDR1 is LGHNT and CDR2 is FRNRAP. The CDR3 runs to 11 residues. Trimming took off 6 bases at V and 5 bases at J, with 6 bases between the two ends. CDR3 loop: CASGPEDTQYF. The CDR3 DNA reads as TGTGCTAGTGGCCCGGAAGATACGCAGTATTTT. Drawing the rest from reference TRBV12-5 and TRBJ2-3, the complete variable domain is DARVTQTPRHKVTEMGQEVTMRCQPILGHNTVFWYRQTMMQGLELLAYFRNRAPLDDSGMPKDRFSAEMPDATLATLKIQPSEPRDSAVYFCASGPEDTQYFGPGTRLTVL.

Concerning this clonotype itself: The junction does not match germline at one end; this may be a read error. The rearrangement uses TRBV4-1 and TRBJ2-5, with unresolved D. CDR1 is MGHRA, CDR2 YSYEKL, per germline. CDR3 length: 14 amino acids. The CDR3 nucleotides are TGCGCCAGCGGCCAATCCCGTGGCGTAGAGACCCAGTACTTC. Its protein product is CASGQSRGVETQYF.

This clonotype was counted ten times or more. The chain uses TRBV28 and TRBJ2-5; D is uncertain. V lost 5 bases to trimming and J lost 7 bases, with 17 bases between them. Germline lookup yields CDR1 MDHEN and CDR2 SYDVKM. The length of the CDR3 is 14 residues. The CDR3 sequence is CASSAPRRGSTQYF. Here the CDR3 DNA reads TGTGCCAGCAGTGCCCCCCGGCGCGGTTCGACCCAGTACTTC.

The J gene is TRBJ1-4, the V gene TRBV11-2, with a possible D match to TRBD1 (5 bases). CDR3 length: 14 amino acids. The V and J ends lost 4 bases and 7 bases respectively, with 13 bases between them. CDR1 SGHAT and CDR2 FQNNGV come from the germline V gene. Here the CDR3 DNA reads TGTGCCAGCAGCTGGACTGCGGGGGTTGAAAAACTGTTTTTT. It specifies CASSWTAGVEKLFF.

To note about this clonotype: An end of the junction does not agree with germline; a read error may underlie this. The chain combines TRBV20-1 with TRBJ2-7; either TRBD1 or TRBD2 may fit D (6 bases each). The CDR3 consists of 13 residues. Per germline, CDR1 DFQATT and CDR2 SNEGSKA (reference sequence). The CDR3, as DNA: TGCAGTGCTAGGAACAGGGAGGCCTACGCGCAGTACTTC. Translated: CSARNREAYAQYF.

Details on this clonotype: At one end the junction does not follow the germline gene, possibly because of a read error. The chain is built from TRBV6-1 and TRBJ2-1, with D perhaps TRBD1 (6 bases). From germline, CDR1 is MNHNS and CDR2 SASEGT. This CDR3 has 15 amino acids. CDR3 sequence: CAGRGLPVDYNEQFF. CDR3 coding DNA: TGTGCCGGCAGGGGTTTGCCCGTGGACTACAATGAGCAGTTCTTC.

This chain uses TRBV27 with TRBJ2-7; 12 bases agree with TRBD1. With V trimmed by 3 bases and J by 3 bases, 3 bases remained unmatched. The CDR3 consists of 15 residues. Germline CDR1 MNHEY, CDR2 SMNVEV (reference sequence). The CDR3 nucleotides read TGTGCCAGCAGTTTTGGGACAGGGGGCATCTACGAGCAGTACTTC. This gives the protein CASSFGTGGIYEQYF.

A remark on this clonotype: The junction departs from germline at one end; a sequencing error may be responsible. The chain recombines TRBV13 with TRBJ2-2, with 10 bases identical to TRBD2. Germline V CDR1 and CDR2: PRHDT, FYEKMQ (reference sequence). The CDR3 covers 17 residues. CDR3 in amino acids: CASSPPGLAPNTGELLF. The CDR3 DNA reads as TGTGCCAGCAGCCCGCCGGGACTAGCGCCGAACACCGGGGAGCTGCTTTTT. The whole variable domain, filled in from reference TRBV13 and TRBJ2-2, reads AAGVIQSPRHLIKEKRETATLKCYPIPRHDTVYWYQQGPGQDPQFLISFYEKMQSDKGSIPDRFSAQQFSDYHSELNMSSLELGDSALYFCASSPPGLAPNTGELLFGEGSRLTVL.

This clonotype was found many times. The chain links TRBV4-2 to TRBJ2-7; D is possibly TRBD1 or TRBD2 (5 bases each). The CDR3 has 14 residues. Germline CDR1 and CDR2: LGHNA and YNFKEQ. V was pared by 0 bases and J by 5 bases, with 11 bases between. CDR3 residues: CASSQERDGHEQYF. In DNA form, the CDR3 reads TGTGCCAGCAGCCAAGAGAGGGACGGCCACGAGCAGTACTTC.

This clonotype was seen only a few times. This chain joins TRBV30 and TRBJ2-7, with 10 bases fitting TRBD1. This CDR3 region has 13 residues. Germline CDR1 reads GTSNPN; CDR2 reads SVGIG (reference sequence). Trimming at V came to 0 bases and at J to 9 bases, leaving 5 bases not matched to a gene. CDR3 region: CAWSVGTGVVQYF. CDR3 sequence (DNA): TGTGCCTGGAGTGTAGGGACAGGGGTCGTGCAGTACTTC. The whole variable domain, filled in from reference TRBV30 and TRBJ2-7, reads SQTIHQWPATLVQPVGSPLSLECTVEGTSNPNLYWYRQAAGRGLQLLFYSVGIGQISSEVPQNLSASRPQDRQFILSSKKLLLSDSGFYLCAWSVGTGVVQYFGPGTRLTVT.

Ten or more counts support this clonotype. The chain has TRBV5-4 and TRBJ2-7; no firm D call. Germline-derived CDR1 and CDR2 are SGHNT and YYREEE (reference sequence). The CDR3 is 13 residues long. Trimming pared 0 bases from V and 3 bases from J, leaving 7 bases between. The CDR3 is CASSLDGDYEQYF. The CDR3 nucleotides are TGTGCCAGCAGCTTGGACGGCGACTACGAGCAGTACTTC.

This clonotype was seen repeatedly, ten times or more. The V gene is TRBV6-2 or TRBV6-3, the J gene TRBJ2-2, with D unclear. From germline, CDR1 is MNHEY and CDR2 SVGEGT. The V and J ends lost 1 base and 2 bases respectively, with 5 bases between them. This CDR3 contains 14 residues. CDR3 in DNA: TGTGCCAGCAGTTACTATACTAACACCGGGGAGCTGTTTTTT. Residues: CASSYYTNTGELFF.

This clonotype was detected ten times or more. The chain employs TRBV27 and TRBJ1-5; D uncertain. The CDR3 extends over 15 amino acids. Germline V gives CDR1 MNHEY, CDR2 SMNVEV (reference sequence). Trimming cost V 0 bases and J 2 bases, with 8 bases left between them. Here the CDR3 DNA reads TGTGCCAGCAGTTTATCTATACAGCGCAATCAGCCCCAGCATTTT. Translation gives CASSLSIQRNQPQHF.

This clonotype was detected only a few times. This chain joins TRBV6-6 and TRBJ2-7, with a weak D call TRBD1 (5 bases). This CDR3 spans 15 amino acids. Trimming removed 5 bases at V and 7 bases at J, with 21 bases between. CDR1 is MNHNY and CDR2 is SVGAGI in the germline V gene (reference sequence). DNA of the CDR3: TGTGCCAGCAGTACGACGAAGGGGTCTTTTGGAGAGCAGTACTTC. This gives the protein CASSTTKGSFGEQYF.

CDR3 sequence reads: CASWTGADTQYF. The CDR3 DNA reads as TGTGCCAGCTGGACAGGGGCTGATACGCAGTATTTT. The genes are TRBV6-2 or TRBV6-3 and TRBJ2-3, with TRBD1 matching over 9 bases. This CDR3 comprises 12 residues. Germline CDR1 MNHEY, CDR2 SVGEGT. J lost 6 bases, V lost 8 bases, and 3 bases had no gene match.

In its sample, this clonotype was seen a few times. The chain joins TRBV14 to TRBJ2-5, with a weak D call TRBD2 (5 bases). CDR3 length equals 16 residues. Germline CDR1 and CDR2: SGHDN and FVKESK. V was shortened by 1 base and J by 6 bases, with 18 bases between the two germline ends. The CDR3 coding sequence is TGTGCCAGCAGCCAAGTATCCGGTGGGAGCCGACAGACCCAGTACTTC. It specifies CASSQVSGGSRQTQYF.

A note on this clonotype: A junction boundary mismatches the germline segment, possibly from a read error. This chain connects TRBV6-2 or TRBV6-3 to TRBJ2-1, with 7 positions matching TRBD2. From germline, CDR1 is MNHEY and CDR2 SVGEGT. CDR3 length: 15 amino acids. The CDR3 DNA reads TGTGCCAGCAGATATAACGGGGGAGGGTACACTGAGCAGTTCTTC. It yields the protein CASRYNGGGYTEQFF.

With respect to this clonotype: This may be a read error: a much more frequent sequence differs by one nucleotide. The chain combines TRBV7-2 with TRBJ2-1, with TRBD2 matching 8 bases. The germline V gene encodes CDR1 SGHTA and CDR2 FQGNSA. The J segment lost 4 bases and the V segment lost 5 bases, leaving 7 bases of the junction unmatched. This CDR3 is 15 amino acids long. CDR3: CASSPLAELYNEQFF. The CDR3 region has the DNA TGTGCCAGCAGCCCACTAGCGGAGTTATACAATGAGCAGTTCTTC. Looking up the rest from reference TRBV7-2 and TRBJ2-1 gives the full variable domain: GAGVSQSPSNKVTEKGKDVELRCDPISGHTALYWYRQSLGQGLEFLIYFQGNSAPDKSGLPSDRFSAERTGGSVSTLTIQRTQQEDSAVYLCASSPLAELYNEQFFGPGTRLTVL.

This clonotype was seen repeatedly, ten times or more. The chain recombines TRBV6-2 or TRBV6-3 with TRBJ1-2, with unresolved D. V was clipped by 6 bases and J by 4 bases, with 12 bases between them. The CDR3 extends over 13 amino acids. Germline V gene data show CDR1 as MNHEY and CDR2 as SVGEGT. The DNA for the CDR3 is TGTGCCAGCAGCCCCCCAGAAATCTATGGCTACACCTTC. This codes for CASSPPEIYGYTF.